The present TCR beta chain was sequenced within a study of CD8+ T cells in alopecia areata. Study background: Scoring treated patients' severity relied on the percentage of scalp area affected. Study findings and constraints: Tofacitinib did not eliminate many expanded lesional clones from scalp or blood. Lesional scalp, notably in alopecia totalis/universalis, had clonality above that of normal scalp.

CDR1 is SEHNR and CDR2 is FQNEAQ in the germline V gene (reference sequence). V dropped 9 bases and J dropped 1 base, with 10 bases sitting between them. The length of the CDR3 is 13 residues. Treatment indicated: oral pan-JAK inhibitor, 5-10 mg twice daily. Patients with alopecia areata provided lesional scalp punch biopsies as well as peripheral blood. Turning to this clone: Its antigen is unknown.

Sequencing used cDNA as its template, made by extracting RNA and reverse transcribing it. Produced via immunoSEQ multiplex PCR; TCRdb's table is partial and in-frame only. The sample holds 80,000 to 100,000 clones, 44% seen once. The TCR sequence derives from a human donor with alopecia areata. The chain couples TRBV7-9 to TRBJ1-5; tentative D call: TRBD1 (5 bases). The specimen was CD8+ T cells sorted from blood, collected at week 24, from a patient treated with tofacitinib. The CDR3 nucleotides are TGTGCCAGTTCACAGGAGAGCAATCAGCCCCAGCATTTT. As protein: CASSQESNQPQHF.